This T cell receptor beta chain derives from a study of post-analysis software for immune sequencing data. Study-level information: Multiple sclerosis in the patients followed relapsing-remitting, secondary progressive and progressive-relapsing courses. Points from the study as a whole: There were five or six TRBV segments more frequent in patients than controls, and TRBV5-6, TRBV5-1 and TRBV20-1 were among them.

Comments on this clonotype: Antigen unknown.

The CDR3 has 15 amino acids. Germline V gives CDR1 SGHRS, CDR2 YFSETQ. The V and J ends lost 4 bases and 4 bases respectively, with 15 bases between them. cDNA libraries of TCR beta carried unique molecular identifiers. TCRdb passed the PCR reads through MiXCR, listing each CDR3 protein once. Of hundreds of thousands of distinct CDR3 sequences in the sample, about 57% were seen once. Sequencing was carried out using blood. The chain carries TRBV5-1 and TRBJ2-1; D remains ambiguous. The source is a girl under 18 with multiple sclerosis. The CDR3 reads CASSPIGLGYNEQFF. The CDR3 DNA reads as TGCGCCAGCAGCCCTATTGGTCTCGGGTACAATGAGCAGTTCTTC.